Below are 29 T cell receptor beta chains sequenced from a single sample in a study of immune heterogeneity within non-small cell lung tumors. It was with 32 V and 13 J primers that multiplex PCR amplified TCR beta CDR3. One entry per CDR3 protein, called by TCRdb with MiXCR from the multiplex PCR reads. The sample shows 20,000 to 25,000 distinct CDR3 sequences, about 25% of them seen only once. Genomic DNA extracted from bulk tumor tissue served as template. A total of about 0.6 ug was used per sample. Taken during surgery, several biopsies per primary tumor were spaced as far apart as possible within the tumor mass. Undergoing curative surgery were patients whose non-small cell lung cancer was untreated and newly diagnosed. Sequencing input: lung tumor tissue. The receptors were gathered from a man aged 35 to 55 with non-small cell lung cancer.

The chain uses TRBV3-1 and TRBJ2-1; D gene uncertain. V gave up 4 bases and J gave up 8 bases, with 9 bases separating them. CDR1 is LGHDT, CDR2 YNNKEL, per germline (reference sequence). This CDR3 contains 12 residues. The CDR3 loop is CASSRQTHEQFF. In DNA, the CDR3 is TGTGCCAGCAGCCGTCAAACCCATGAGCAGTTCTTC.

Of note for this clonotype: This may stem from a read error, because a much larger clone lies one nucleotide away. J is TRBJ1-2 and V is TRBV19; a possible D gene is TRBD1 (5 bases). The germline CDR1 and CDR2 sequences are LNHDA and SQIVND (reference sequence). The CDR3 has 16 amino acids. The V end lost 5 bases, the J end lost 7 bases, and 23 bases lay between the germline ends. CDR3 sequence (DNA): TGTGCCAGTAGTCCGGAGGGGATAGACAGTGGAGGTGGCTACACCTTC. This translates into CASSPEGIDSGGGYTF.

This clonotype was detected ten times or more. The gene calls are TRBV11-2 and TRBJ2-3; maybe TRBD2 (5 bases). Germline-derived CDR1 and CDR2 are SGHAT and FQNNGV. The CDR3 is 13 amino acids. V lost 8 bases to trimming and J lost 6 bases, with 15 bases between them. Here the CDR3 reads CASSPGVKDTQYF. CDR3 bases: TGTGCCAGCTCCCCCGGGGTTAAGGATACGCAGTATTTT. Complete variable domain (other parts from reference TRBV11-2 and TRBJ2-3): EAGVAQSPRYKIIEKRQSVAFWCNPISGHATLYWYQQILGQGPKLLIQFQNNGVVDDSQLPKDRFSAERLKGVDSTLKIQPAKLEDSAVYLCASSPGVKDTQYFGPGTRLTVL.

This clonotype showed up just a few times. V is TRBV5-1 and J is TRBJ2-2, with D perhaps TRBD1 (6 bases). CDR1 and CDR2 (germline): SGHRS, YFSETQ. Trimming cost V 2 bases and J 3 bases, with 11 bases left between them. This CDR3 spans 15 amino acids. The CDR3 coding sequence is TGCGCCAGCAGCTTCTCGTCAGGGGACACCGGGGAGCTGTTTTTT. Protein sequence: CASSFSSGDTGELFF.

This clonotype was detected a few times. The chain has TRBV15 and TRBJ2-7; tentatively, D is TRBD2 (5 bases). V gave up 4 bases and J gave up 3 bases, with 10 bases separating them. This CDR3 is 13 amino acids long. Per germline, CDR1 LNHNV and CDR2 YYDKDF (reference sequence). The CDR3 loop is CATSISGNYEQYF. CDR3 coding DNA: TGTGCCACCAGCATTTCGGGGAACTACGAGCAGTACTTC.

Note on this clonotype: This may stem from a read error, because a much larger clone lies one nucleotide away. The CDR3 nucleotides are TGTACCAGCAGTCTACAGGTATCCTATGGCTACACCTTC. It encodes CTSSLQVSYGYTF. This chain connects TRBV2 to TRBJ1-2; a weak D match, TRBD1 (5 bases). Germline V gene data show CDR1 as SNHLY and CDR2 as FYNNEI. The CDR3 runs 13 residues.

In the case of this clonotype: A much larger clone sits a single nucleotide away, making a read error possible. The chain has TRBV10-3 and TRBJ1-1, with TRBD1 identical over 7 bases. The CDR3 spans 15 residues. CDR1 and CDR2 (germline): ENHRY, SYGVKD. V was pared by 6 bases and J by 4 bases, with 11 bases of the junction left unmatched. CDR3 DNA: TGTGCCATCAGGAAGAGACAGGGTTCGACCACTGAAGCTTTCTTT. Amino acid sequence: CAIRKRQGSTTEAFF.

The V and J genes are TRBV20-1 and TRBJ2-1, with D possibly TRBD1 on 6 matching bases. V lost 1 base and J lost 0, with 16 bases in between. CDR3 length: 17 residues. Germline CDR1 reads DFQATT; CDR2 reads SNEGSKA (reference sequence). The CDR3 coding sequence is TGCAGTGCTAGAGTCCACACCCAGGGGTCCTCCTACAATGAGCAGTTCTTC. It encodes CSARVHTQGSSYNEQFF.

The rearrangement joins TRBV7-8 to TRBJ2-5; 9 bases line up with TRBD1. The germline gives CDR1 SGHVS, CDR2 FQNEAQ. V trimming: 5 bases; J trimming: 2 bases; junction bases outside the gene matches: 3. The length of the CDR3 is 14 residues. CDR3 residues: CASSLGTGQETQYF. CDR3 nucleotide sequence: TGTGCCAGCAGCCTAGGGACAGGGCAAGAGACCCAGTACTTC.

By sample fraction, this clonotype is medium-sized (0.01 to 0.1%). The chain links TRBV28 to TRBJ1-1, with a tentative D call TRBD1 (6 bases). V was pared by 5 bases and J by 2 bases, with 15 bases between. Germline loops: CDR1 MDHEN, CDR2 SYDVKM. This CDR3 region has 15 residues. The CDR3 sequence: CASSAQGLANTEAFF. CDR3 nucleotide sequence: TGTGCCAGCAGTGCTCAGGGGCTAGCTAACACTGAAGCTTTCTTT.

As to this clonotype: One base away lies a much larger clone, so this may be a sequencing read error. The chain employs TRBV6-1 and TRBJ1-6; no clear D. The germline V gene has CDR1 MNHNS and CDR2 SASEGT. The CDR3 is 13 amino acids. CDR3 sequence: CASSWAGNSALHF. For the CDR3, the DNA is TGTGCCAGCTCTTGGGCGGGAAATTCAGCCCTCCACTTT.

This clonotype was seen ten or more times. V gene TRBV5-1 combines with J gene TRBJ2-1; 7 bases are shared with TRBD2. V lost 1 base to trimming and J lost 2 bases; unmatched junction nucleotides: 9. CDR1 is SGHRS, CDR2 YFSETQ, per germline. The CDR3 spans 17 residues. The CDR3 DNA reads TGCGCCAGCAGCTTGTCCCAACTAGCGCCAGCCTACAATGAGCAGTTCTTC. This gives the protein CASSLSQLAPAYNEQFF.

This clonotype was seen only a few times. The genes are TRBV29-1 and TRBJ2-5; TRBD1 matches 8 bases. This CDR3 contains 13 residues. The J segment lost 5 bases and the V segment lost 5 bases, leaving 7 bases of the junction unmatched. Germline lookup yields CDR1 SQVTM and CDR2 ANQGSEA. CDR3 nucleotides: TGCAGCGTTATCGGCAGGGGGCATGAGACCCAGTACTTC. This sequence encodes CSVIGRGHETQYF.

The J gene is TRBJ1-5, the V gene TRBV4-3; TRBD1 is a possible D gene (6 bases). The CDR3 covers 14 residues. V was shortened by 4 bases and J by 2 bases, with 9 bases between the two germline ends. In germline, CDR1 is LGHNA, CDR2 YSLEER. As DNA, the CDR3 is TGCGCCAGCAGCCTGGGGGCGGGCAATCAGCCCCAGCATTTT. Its translation: CASSLGAGNQPQHF.

The chain carries TRBV3-1 and TRBJ2-2; the D gene is possibly TRBD2 (7 bases). CDR3 size: 18 residues. Trimming left V 2 bases short and J 2 bases short, with 18 bases between. Germline CDR1 reads LGHDT; CDR2 reads YNNKEL (reference sequence). The CDR3 is CASSQWGLADFNTGELFF. The CDR3 DNA follows: TGTGCCAGCAGCCAATGGGGGCTAGCGGACTTTAACACCGGGGAGCTGTTTTTT.

This clonotype was seen at least ten times. The chain joins TRBV7-2 to TRBJ2-7; TRBD2 agrees at 14 bases. In germline, CDR1 is SGHTA, CDR2 FQGNSA. V was clipped by 5 bases and J by 5 bases; unmatched bases: 11. The CDR3 extends over 17 amino acids. In nucleotides, the CDR3 is TGTGCCAGCAGCCCCCTTGGACTAGCGGGAGGTAGGAACGAGCAGTACTTC. This codes for CASSPLGLAGGRNEQYF.

This clonotype came up many times. The rearrangement links TRBV7-9 to TRBJ2-2, with D perhaps TRBD2 (6 bases). V was clipped by 8 bases and J by 1 base, with 11 bases between them. CDR3 length equals 14 residues. Germline-derived CDR1 and CDR2 are SEHNR and FQNEAQ (reference sequence). CDR3 in amino acids: CASGEGGNTGELFF. The CDR3 DNA reads TGTGCCAGCGGAGAGGGAGGGAACACCGGGGAGCTGTTTTTT.

This clonotype turned up a few times. V is TRBV6-1 and J is TRBJ2-7, with 11 bases identical to TRBD2. This CDR3 has 15 amino acids. CDR1 and CDR2 (germline): MNHNS, SASEGT. The V segment lost 6 bases and the J segment 5 bases; nucleotides outside the gene matches: 9. CDR3 protein: CASRLTSGSTNEQYF. The DNA for the CDR3 is TGTGCCAGCAGACTCACTAGCGGGAGTACGAACGAGCAGTACTTC.

Comment on this clonotype: This may come from a read error, since a much larger clone is one base off. The chain joins TRBV12-3 or TRBV12-4 to TRBJ2-1; D might be TRBD1 or TRBD2, each matching 7 bases. Between the trimmed V and J ends, which lost 6 bases and 14 bases, there was a span of 26 bases. The CDR3 has 15 amino acids. CDR3 region: CASRGGDSIAREKFF. The CDR3 DNA reads as TGTGCCAGCAGAGGGGGGGACAGCATTGCTAGGGAGAAGTTCTTC.

This clonotype has ten or more counts. V gene TRBV2 combines with J gene TRBJ2-4, with a tentative D call TRBD1 (5 bases). Trimming removed 1 base at V and 1 base at J, with 8 bases between. This CDR3 has 15 amino acids. The germline V gene encodes CDR1 SNHLY and CDR2 FYNNEI. The CDR3 loop is CASSEGRQAKNIQYF. CDR3 bases: TGTGCCAGCAGTGAAGGAAGACAGGCCAAAAACATTCAGTACTTC.

Many counts were recorded for this clonotype. The rearrangement joins TRBV19 to TRBJ1-4, with unresolved D. V was trimmed by 6 bases and J by 7 bases, leaving 12 bases between them. This CDR3 contains 13 residues. Germline V gene data show CDR1 as LNHDA and CDR2 as SQIVND (reference sequence). CDR3 protein: CASRQAAGEKLFF. For the CDR3, the DNA is TGTGCCAGTAGGCAGGCCGCCGGTGAAAAACTGTTTTTT.

The V call is TRBV7-2, the J call TRBJ1-1, with 10 positions matching TRBD1. Germline CDR1 and CDR2: SGHTA and FQGNSA. This CDR3 spans 13 amino acids. V gave up 5 bases and J gave up 9 bases; unmatched junction bases: 6. The CDR3 is CASSPDRGTKAFF. CDR3 DNA sequence: TGTGCCAGCAGCCCGGACAGGGGGACTAAAGCTTTCTTT.

The table lists this clonotype with many counts. This chain's CDR3 is CASSTGGVETGELFF. CDR3 in DNA: TGTGCCAGTAGTACCGGCGGGGTCGAGACCGGGGAGCTGTTTTTT. This sequence joins TRBV19 and TRBJ2-2, with D possibly TRBD2 on 6 matching bases. The CDR3 is 15 residues long. CDR1 LNHDA and CDR2 SQIVND come from the germline V gene (reference sequence). Trimming took 4 bases from V and 5 from J, leaving 14 bases between them.

This clonotype was observed many times. This chain connects TRBV12-3 or TRBV12-4 to TRBJ1-6, with a weak D call TRBD1 (6 bases). The CDR3 runs to 15 residues. Trimming took off 7 bases at V and 7 bases at J, with 17 bases between the two ends. CDR3 coding DNA: TGTGCCAGCACTGAGGCGACAGGCAACAATTCACCCCTCCACTTT. This translates into CASTEATGNNSPLHF.

The chain carries TRBV5-8 and TRBJ1-1; D remains ambiguous. The germline V and J ends were trimmed by 3 bases and 1 base, with 7 bases remaining between them. The CDR3 is 13 residues long. Looked up from germline, CDR1 is SGHTS and CDR2 is YDEGEE. The CDR3 DNA reads as TGTGCCAGCAGCTCGACATGGAACACTGAAGCTTTCTTT. This gives the protein CASSSTWNTEAFF.

This clonotype was detected only once. A read error may produce the germline difference seen at one junction end. The chain combines TRBV5-1 with TRBJ1-1; a weak D match, TRBD1 (5 bases). This CDR3 comprises 11 residues. The germline V gene encodes CDR1 SGHRS and CDR2 YFSETQ. CDR3 residues: CANSLAGMALF. DNA of the CDR3: TGCGCCAACAGCTTGGCAGGGATGGCTTTATTT.

The sample holds many counts of this clonotype. The CDR3 DNA is TGTGCCAGCAGCTGGGGTGGGTCATCCCAGCATTTT. Translation: CASSWGGSSQHF. This chain connects TRBV5-8 to TRBJ1-5; no reliable D call. The CDR3 sequence is 12 residues long. Germline assignment: CDR1 SGHTS and CDR2 YDEGEE. V was trimmed by 3 bases and J by 11 bases, leaving 12 bases between them.

Concerning this clonotype: A read error is possible here, since a much larger clone lies one base away. V gene TRBV2 combines with J gene TRBJ2-3, with D uncertain. The CDR3 is 13 amino acids. Germline loops: CDR1 SNHLY, CDR2 FYNNEI. CDR3 DNA: TGTGCCAGCAGCCTGGTTGGCACAGATCCGCAGTATTTT. It translates to CASSLVGTDPQYF.

In this sample, this clonotype turned up many times. The chain combines TRBV9 with TRBJ2-5; TRBD2 is a possible D gene (6 bases). Germline assignment: CDR1 SGDLS and CDR2 YYNGEE. Trimming took 0 bases from V and 5 from J, leaving 11 bases between them. This CDR3 spans 14 amino acids. The chain's CDR3 is CASSVGGRLETQYF. In DNA form, the CDR3 reads TGTGCCAGCAGCGTAGGTGGGAGGTTGGAGACCCAGTACTTC.